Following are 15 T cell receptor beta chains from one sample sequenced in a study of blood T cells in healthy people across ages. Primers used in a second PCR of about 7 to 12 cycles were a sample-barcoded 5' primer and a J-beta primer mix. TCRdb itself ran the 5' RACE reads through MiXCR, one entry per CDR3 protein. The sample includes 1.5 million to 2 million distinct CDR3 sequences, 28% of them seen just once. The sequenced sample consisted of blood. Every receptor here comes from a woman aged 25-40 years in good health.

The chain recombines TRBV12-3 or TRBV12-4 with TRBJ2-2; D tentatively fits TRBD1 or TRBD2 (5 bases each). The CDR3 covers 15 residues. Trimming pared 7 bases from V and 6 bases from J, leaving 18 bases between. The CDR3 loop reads CASIGWDGRSGELFF. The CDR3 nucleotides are TGTGCCAGCATCGGGTGGGACGGACGGTCCGGGGAGCTGTTTTTT.

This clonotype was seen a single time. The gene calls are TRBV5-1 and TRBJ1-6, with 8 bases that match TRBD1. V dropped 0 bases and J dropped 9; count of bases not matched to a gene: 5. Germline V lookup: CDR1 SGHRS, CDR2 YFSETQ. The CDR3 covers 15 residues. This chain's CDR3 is CASSLADRGGSPLHF. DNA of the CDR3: TGCGCCAGCAGCTTGGCAGACAGGGGAGGTTCACCCCTCCACTTT.

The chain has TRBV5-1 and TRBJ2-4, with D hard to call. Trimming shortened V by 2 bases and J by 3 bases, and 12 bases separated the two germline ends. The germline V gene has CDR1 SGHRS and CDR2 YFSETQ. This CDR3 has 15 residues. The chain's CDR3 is CASSFESGNKNIQYF. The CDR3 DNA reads TGCGCCAGCAGCTTTGAATCTGGCAACAAAAACATTCAGTACTTC.

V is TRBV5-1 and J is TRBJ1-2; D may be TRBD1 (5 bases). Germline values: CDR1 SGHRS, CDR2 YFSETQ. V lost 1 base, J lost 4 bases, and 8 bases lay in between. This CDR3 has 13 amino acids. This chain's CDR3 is CASSLPGIYGYTF. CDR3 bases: TGCGCCAGCAGCTTGCCAGGGATCTATGGCTACACCTTC.

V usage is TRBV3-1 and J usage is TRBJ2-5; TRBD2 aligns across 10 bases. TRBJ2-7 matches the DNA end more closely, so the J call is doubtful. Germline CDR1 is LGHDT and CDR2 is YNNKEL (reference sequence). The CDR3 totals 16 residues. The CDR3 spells CASSRRGSSGSVEQYF. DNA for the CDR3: TGTGCCAGCAGCCGAAGGGGATCTAGCGGGAGCGTCGAGCAGTACTTC.

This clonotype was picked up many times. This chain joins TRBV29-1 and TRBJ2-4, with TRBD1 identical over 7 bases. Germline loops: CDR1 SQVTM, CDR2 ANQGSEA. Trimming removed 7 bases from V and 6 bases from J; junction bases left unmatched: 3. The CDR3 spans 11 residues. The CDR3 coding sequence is TGCAGCGCCCGACAGGGAAACATTCAGTACTTC. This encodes CSARQGNIQYF.

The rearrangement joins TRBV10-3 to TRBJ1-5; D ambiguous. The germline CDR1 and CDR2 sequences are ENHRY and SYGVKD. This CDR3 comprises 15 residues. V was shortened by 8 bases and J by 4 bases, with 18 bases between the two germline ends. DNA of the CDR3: TGTGCCATCGGCCACGGGCCGGGGAGGAATCAGCCCCAGCATTTT. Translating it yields CAIGHGPGRNQPQHF.

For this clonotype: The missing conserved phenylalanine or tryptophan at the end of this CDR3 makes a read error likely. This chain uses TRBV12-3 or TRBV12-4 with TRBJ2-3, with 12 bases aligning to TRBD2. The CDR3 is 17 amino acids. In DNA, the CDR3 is TGTGCCAGCAGCCGCACGAGGACTAGCGGGATGACAGATGCGCAGTATTCT. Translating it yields CASSRTRTSGMTDAQYS.

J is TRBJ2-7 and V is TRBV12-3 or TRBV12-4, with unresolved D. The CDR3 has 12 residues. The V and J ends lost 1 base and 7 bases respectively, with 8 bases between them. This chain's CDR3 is CASSLGYGEQYF. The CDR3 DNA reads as TGTGCCAGCAGTTTAGGGTACGGGGAGCAGTACTTC.

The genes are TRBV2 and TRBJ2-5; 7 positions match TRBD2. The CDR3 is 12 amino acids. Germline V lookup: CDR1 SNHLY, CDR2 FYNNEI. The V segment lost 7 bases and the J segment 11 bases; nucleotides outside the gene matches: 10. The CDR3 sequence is CASMGDGREQYF. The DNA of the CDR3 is TGTGCCAGCATGGGGGACGGGCGGGAGCAGTACTTC. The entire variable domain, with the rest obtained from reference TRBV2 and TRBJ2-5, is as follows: EPEVTQTPSHQVTQMGQEVILRCVPISNHLYFYWYRQILGQKVEFLVSFYNNEISEKSEIFDDQFSVERPDGSNFTLKIRSTKLEDSAMYFCASMGDGREQYFGPGTRLLVL.

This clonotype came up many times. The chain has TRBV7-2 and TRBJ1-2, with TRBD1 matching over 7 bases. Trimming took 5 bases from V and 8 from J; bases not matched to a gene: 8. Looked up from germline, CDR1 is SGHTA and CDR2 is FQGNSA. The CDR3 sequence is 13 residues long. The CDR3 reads CASSPARGDGYTF. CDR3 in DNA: TGTGCCAGCAGCCCAGCCAGGGGGGACGGCTACACCTTC.

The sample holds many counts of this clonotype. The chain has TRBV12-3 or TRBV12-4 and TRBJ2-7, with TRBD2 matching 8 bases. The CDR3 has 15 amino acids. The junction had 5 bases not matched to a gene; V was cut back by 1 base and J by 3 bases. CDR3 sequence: CASSLVSGALYEQYF. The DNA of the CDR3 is TGTGCCAGCAGTTTAGTTAGCGGGGCCCTCTACGAGCAGTACTTC.

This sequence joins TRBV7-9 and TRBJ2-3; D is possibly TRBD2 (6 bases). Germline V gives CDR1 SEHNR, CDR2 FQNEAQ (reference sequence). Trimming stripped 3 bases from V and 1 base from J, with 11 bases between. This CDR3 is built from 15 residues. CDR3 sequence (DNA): TGTGCCAGCAGCTTGTGGGGGGAGGGCACAGATACGCAGTATTTT. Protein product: CASSLWGEGTDTQYF.

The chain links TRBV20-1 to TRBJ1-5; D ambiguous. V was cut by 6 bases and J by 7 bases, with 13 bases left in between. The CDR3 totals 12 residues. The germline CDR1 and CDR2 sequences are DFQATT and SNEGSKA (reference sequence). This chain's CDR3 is CSAATGGQPQHF. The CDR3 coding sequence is TGCAGTGCCGCGACCGGAGGGCAGCCCCAGCATTTT.

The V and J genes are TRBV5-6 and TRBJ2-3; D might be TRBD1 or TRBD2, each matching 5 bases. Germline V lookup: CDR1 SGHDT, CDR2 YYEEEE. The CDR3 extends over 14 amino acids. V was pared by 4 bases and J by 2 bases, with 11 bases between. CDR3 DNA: TGTGCCAGCAGCCCGGGACGGCACACAGATACGCAGTATTTT. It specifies CASSPGRHTDTQYF.